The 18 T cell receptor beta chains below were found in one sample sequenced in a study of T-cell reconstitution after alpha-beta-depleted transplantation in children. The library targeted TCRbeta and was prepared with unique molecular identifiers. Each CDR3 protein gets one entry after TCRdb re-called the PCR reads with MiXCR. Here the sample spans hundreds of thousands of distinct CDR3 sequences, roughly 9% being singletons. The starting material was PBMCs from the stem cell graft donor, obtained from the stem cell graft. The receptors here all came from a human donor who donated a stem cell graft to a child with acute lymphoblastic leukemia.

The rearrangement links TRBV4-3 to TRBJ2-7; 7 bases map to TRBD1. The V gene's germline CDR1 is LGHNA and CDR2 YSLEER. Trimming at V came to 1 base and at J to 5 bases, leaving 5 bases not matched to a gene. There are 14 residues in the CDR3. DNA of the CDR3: TGCGCCAGCAGCCAAGCGGTGACAGGGAACGAGCAGTACTTC. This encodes CASSQAVTGNEQYF.

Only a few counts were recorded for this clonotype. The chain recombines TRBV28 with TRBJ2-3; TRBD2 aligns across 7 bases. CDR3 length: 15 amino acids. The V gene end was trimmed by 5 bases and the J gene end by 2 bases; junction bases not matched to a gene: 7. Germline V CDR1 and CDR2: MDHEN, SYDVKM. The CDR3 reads CASSPRGVATDTQYF. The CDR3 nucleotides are TGTGCCAGCAGTCCCCGGGGGGTCGCCACAGATACGCAGTATTTT.

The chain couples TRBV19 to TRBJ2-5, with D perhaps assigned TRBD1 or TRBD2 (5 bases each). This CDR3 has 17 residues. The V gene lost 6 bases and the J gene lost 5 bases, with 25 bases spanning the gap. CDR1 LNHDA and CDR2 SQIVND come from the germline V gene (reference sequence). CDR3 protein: CASSRVSSRSGTETQYF. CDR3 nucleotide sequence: TGTGCCAGTAGCAGGGTCTCGAGTCGGAGCGGCACCGAGACCCAGTACTTC.

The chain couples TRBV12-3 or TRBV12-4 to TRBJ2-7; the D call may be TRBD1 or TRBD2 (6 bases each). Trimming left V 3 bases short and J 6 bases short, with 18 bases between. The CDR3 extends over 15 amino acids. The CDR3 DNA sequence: TGTGCCAGCAGTTTTCGGAGGGGGTTAGAGGGCGAGCAGTACTTC. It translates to CASSFRRGLEGEQYF.

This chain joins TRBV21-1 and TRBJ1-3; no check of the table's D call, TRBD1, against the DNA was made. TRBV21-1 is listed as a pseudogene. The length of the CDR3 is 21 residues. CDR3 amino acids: CASSNRNRDSYQKYSGNTIYF. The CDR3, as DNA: TGTGCCAGCAGCAACAGGAACCGGGACAGCTACCAAAAATACTCTGGAAACACCATATATTTT.

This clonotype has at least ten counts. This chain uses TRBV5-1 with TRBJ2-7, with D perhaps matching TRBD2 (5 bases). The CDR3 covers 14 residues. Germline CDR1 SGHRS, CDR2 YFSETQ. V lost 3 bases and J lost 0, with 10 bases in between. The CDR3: CASSWGVDSYEQYF. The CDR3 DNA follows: TGCGCCAGCAGCTGGGGAGTGGACTCCTACGAGCAGTACTTC.

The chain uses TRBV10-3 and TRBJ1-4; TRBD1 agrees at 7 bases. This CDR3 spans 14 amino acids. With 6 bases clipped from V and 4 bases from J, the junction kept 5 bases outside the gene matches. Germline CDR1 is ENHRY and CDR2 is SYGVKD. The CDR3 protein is CAIRPDRDNEKLFF. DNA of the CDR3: TGTGCCATCAGGCCCGACAGGGATAATGAAAAACTGTTTTTT.

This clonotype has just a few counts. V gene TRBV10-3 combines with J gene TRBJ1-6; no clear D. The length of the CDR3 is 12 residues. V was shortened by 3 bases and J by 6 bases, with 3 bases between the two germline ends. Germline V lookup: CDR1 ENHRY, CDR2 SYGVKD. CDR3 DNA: TGTGCCATCAGTGAAGTTAATTCACCCCTCCACTTT. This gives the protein CAISEVNSPLHF.

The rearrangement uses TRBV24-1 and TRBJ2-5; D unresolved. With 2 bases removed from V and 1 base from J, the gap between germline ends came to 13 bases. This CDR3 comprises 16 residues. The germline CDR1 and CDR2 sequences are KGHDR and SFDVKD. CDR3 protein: CATSDSVRRSQETQYF. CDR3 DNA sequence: TGTGCCACCAGTGATTCAGTACGGCGGTCCCAAGAGACCCAGTACTTC.

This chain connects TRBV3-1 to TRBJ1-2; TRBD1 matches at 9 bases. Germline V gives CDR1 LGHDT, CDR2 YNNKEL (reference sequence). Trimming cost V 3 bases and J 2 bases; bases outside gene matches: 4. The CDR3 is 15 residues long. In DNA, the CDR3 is TGTGCCAGCAGCCAGGCAGGACAGGGGAACTATGGCTACACCTTC. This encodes CASSQAGQGNYGYTF.

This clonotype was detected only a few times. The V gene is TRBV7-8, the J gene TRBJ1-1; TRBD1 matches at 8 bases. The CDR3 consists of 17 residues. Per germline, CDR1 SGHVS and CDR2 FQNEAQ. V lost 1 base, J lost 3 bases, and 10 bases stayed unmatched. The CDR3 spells CASSLGGQATGDTEAFF. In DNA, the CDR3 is TGTGCCAGCAGCTTAGGGGGACAGGCCACCGGGGACACTGAAGCTTTCTTT. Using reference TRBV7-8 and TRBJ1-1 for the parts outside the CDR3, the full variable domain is GAGVSQSPRYKVAKRGQDVALRCDPISGHVSLFWYQQALGQGPEFLTYFQNEAQLDKSGLPSDRFFAERPEGSVSTLKIQRTQQEDSAVYLCASSLGGQATGDTEAFFGQGTRLTVV.

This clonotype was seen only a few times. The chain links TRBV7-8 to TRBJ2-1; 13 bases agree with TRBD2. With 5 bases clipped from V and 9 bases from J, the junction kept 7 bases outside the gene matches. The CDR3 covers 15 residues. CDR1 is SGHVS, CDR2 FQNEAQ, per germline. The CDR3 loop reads CASSLGTSGVGEQFF. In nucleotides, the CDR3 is TGTGCCAGCAGCCTGGGGACTAGCGGGGTGGGTGAGCAGTTCTTC.

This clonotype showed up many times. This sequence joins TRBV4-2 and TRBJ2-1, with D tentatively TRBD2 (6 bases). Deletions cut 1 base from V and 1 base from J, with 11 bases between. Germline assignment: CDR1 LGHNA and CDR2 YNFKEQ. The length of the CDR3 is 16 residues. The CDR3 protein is CASSQGPGGSYNEQFF. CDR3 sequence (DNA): TGTGCCAGCAGCCAAGGACCCGGGGGATCCTACAATGAGCAGTTCTTC.

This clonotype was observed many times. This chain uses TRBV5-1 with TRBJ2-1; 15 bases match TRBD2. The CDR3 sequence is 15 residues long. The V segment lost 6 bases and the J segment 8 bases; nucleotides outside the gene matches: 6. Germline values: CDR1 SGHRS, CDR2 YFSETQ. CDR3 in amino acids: CASMGLAGGPHEQFF. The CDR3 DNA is TGCGCCAGCATGGGACTAGCGGGGGGCCCCCATGAGCAGTTCTTC. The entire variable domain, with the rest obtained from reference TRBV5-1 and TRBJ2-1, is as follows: KAGVTQTPRYLIKTRGQQVTLSCSPISGHRSVSWYQQTPGQGLQFLFEYFSETQRNKGNFPGRFSGRQFSNSRSEMNVSTLELGDSALYLCASMGLAGGPHEQFFGPGTRLTVL.

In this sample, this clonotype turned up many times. The DNA for the CDR3 is TGTGCCAGCAGCTTAAAGGGTAGCGGCGGCACCGGGGAGCTGTTTTTT. Translated, it gives CASSLKGSGGTGELFF. The rearrangement uses TRBV11-1 and TRBJ2-2; maybe TRBD2 (6 bases). Germline V gene sequence: CDR1 SGHAT, CDR2 FQDESV (reference sequence). The V and J ends lost 2 bases and 4 bases respectively, with 14 bases between them. The CDR3 length is 16 residues.

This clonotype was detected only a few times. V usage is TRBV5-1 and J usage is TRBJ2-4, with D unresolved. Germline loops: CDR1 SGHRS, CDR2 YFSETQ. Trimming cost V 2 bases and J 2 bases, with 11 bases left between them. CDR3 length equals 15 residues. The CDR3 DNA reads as TGCGCCAGCAGCTTCGAAGGTTCTTCCAAAAACATTCAGTACTTC. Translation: CASSFEGSSKNIQYF.

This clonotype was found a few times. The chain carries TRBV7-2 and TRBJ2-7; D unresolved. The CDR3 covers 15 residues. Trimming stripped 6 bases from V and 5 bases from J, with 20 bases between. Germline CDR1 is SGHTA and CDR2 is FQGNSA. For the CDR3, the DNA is TGTGCCAGCAGGGCCCTACGAGCAGCCAGCGACGAGCAGTACTTC. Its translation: CASRALRAASDEQYF. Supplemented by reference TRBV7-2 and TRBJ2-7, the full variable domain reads GAGVSQSPSNKVTEKGKDVELRCDPISGHTALYWYRQSLGQGLEFLIYFQGNSAPDKSGLPSDRFSAERTGGSVSTLTIQRTQQEDSAVYLCASRALRAASDEQYFGPGTRLTVT.

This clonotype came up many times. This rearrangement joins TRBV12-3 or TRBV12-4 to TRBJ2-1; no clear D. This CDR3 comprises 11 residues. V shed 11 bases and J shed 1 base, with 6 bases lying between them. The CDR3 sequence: CACVSYNEQFF. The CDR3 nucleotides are TGTGCCTGCGTGTCCTACAATGAGCAGTTCTTC.